Each of the 21 T cell receptor beta chains below was sequenced from the same sample in a study of early T cells in non-severe SARS-CoV-2 infection (dated by TCRdb to about 2021). Libraries were built with 5' RACE. The instrument was a NextSeq 500. TCRdb cleaned the public reads at Q25 with fastp, built clones with MiXCR and kept in-frame beta chains. When rows share a CDR3 protein, they turn into one entry using the most common DNA and genes. Here the sample has fewer than 65,000 distinct CDR3 sequences; less than 10% occur a single time. Less than 1.5% of the sample rests with the top ten. Sequencing was done on a sample of whole blood. Receptors originate from an adult who was a healthcare worker with PCR-confirmed SARS-CoV-2 infection or an uninfected control (not recorded which).

This clonotype was seen only a few times. The gene calls are TRBV2 and TRBJ2-3, with D maybe TRBD2 (5 bases). Trimming cost V 4 bases and J 4 bases, with 15 bases left between them. Germline loops: CDR1 SNHLY, CDR2 FYNNEI. CDR3 length: 15 residues. The CDR3 loop is CASSVWERWSDTQYF. The CDR3 DNA follows: TGTGCCAGCAGTGTTTGGGAGAGGTGGTCAGATACGCAGTATTTT.

This clonotype was detected many times. The gene calls are TRBV9 and TRBJ2-1; the D is unclear. Germline V CDR1 and CDR2: SGDLS, YYNGEE. Trimming removed 4 bases from V and 9 bases from J, with 17 bases in between. The CDR3 totals 14 residues. CDR3 in amino acids: CASSTRSLGGEQFF. In DNA form, the CDR3 reads TGTGCCAGCAGCACCAGATCCCTCGGCGGTGAGCAGTTCTTC.

J is TRBJ2-3 and V is TRBV11-2, with 9 positions matching TRBD2. The V and J ends lost 0 bases and 7 bases, in that order; junction bases with no gene match: 2. Germline V lookup: CDR1 SGHAT, CDR2 FQNNGV. The CDR3 contains 14 residues. CDR3 in DNA: TGTGCCAGCAGCTTAGAGCGGGGGGGTAATACGCAGTATTTT. Amino acid sequence: CASSLERGGNTQYF.

The J gene is TRBJ1-1, the V gene TRBV7-8, with 7 bases lining up with TRBD1. This CDR3 has 14 amino acids. Trimming removed 5 bases from V and 5 bases from J; junction bases left unmatched: 8. Germline loops: CDR1 SGHVS, CDR2 FQNEAQ. The CDR3 loop is CASSPRQGGTEAFF. CDR3 nucleotide sequence: TGTGCCAGCAGCCCACGACAGGGTGGGACTGAAGCTTTCTTT.

The V gene is TRBV6-4, the J gene TRBJ2-1; possibly TRBD1 or TRBD2 for D (6 bases each). Germline V lookup: CDR1 MRHNA, CDR2 SNTAGT. The CDR3 extends over 15 amino acids. V was trimmed by 6 bases and J by 0 bases, leaving 12 bases between them. The CDR3 here is CASSEQGGSYNEQFF. The CDR3 DNA is TGTGCCAGCAGCGAACAGGGAGGCTCCTACAATGAGCAGTTCTTC.

In this sample, this clonotype turned up a few times. V is TRBV6-2 or TRBV6-3 and J is TRBJ2-7, with 8 nucleotides matching TRBD1. V gave up 5 bases and J gave up 3 bases; unmatched junction bases: 9. Germline lookup yields CDR1 MNHEY and CDR2 SVGEGT. CDR3 length: 15 residues. The CDR3 region has the DNA TGTGCCAGCAGTCTCAAAGGACAGGGTATCTACGAGCAGTACGTC. Its translation: CASSLKGQGIYEQYV.

The table lists this clonotype with a few counts. DNA of the CDR3: TGTGCCAGCAGACAGGTTAATGAAAAACTGTTTTTT. This encodes CASRQVNEKLFF. The V gene is TRBV2, the J gene TRBJ1-4; a weak D match, TRBD1 (5 bases). Trimming cost V 6 bases and J 4 bases, with 6 bases left between them. CDR3 length: 12 amino acids. CDR1 is SNHLY and CDR2 is FYNNEI in the germline V gene.

The chain is built from TRBV4-1 and TRBJ2-3; 7 positions match TRBD2. The length of the CDR3 is 14 residues. V trimming: 1 base; J trimming: 2 bases; junction bases outside the gene matches: 0. Germline assignment: CDR1 MGHRA and CDR2 YSYEKL. CDR3 DNA: TGCGCCAGCAGCCAAGGGGACTACACAGATACGCAGTATTTT. Its translation is CASSQGDYTDTQYF.

The CDR3 sequence is CASSRDTQETQYF. The CDR3 DNA is TGTGCCAGCAGCCGGGACACTCAAGAGACCCAGTACTTC. The rearrangement uses TRBV5-4 and TRBJ2-5; weak D call: TRBD1 (6 bases). The CDR3 extends over 13 amino acids. V was trimmed by 4 bases and J by 2 bases, leaving 9 bases between them. Germline values: CDR1 SGHNT, CDR2 YYREEE (reference sequence).

This clonotype was seen a few times. The chain is built from TRBV20-1 and TRBJ1-1; D is unclear. The CDR3 spans 11 residues. Looked up from germline, CDR1 is DFQATT and CDR2 is SNEGSKA (reference sequence). The V and J ends lost 3 bases and 5 bases respectively, with 7 bases between them. The CDR3 DNA sequence: TGCAGTGCTAGTAGCGAGACTGAAGCTTTCTTT. This encodes CSASSETEAFF.

This clonotype has ten or more counts. In DNA, the CDR3 is TGTGCCAGCAGCGTAGATCGGGGAAACACCATATATTTT. Its translation: CASSVDRGNTIYF. V and J are TRBV9 and TRBJ1-3, with D uncertain. Looked up from germline, CDR1 is SGDLS and CDR2 is YYNGEE. The V end lost 0 bases, the J end lost 4 bases, and 5 bases lay between the germline ends. The CDR3 loop spans 13 amino acids.

There are many counts of this clonotype. V is TRBV9 and J is TRBJ1-2; tentative D call: TRBD1 (5 bases). The CDR3 is made up of 13 amino acids. Trimming stripped 7 bases from V and 2 bases from J, with 12 bases between. Germline V gene data show CDR1 as SGDLS and CDR2 as YYNGEE. The CDR3 here is CASAGEGNYGYTF. The CDR3 coding sequence is TGTGCCAGCGCGGGGGAGGGGAACTATGGCTACACCTTC.

V usage is TRBV12-5 and J usage is TRBJ1-1; D is unresolved. Deletions cut 0 bases from V and 1 base from J, with 12 bases between. The CDR3 totals 16 residues. Looked up from germline, CDR1 is LGHNT and CDR2 is FRNRAP. Here the CDR3 reads CASGLVLGIGNTEAFF. In nucleotides, the CDR3 is TGTGCTAGTGGTTTGGTACTAGGGATAGGGAACACTGAAGCTTTCTTT.

The chain has TRBV5-5 and TRBJ1-1; D ambiguous. Germline V gene lookup returns CDR1 SGHKS and CDR2 YYEKEE (reference sequence). This CDR3 is 14 amino acids long. The V end was cut by 1 base, the J end by 0 bases, with 7 bases between. The DNA for the CDR3 is TGTGCCAGCAGCTTGTTTGGGATGAACACTGAAGCTTTCTTT. It specifies CASSLFGMNTEAFF.

This clonotype was seen a handful of times. The genes are TRBV27 and TRBJ2-7; 7 nucleotides line up with TRBD2. V lost 2 bases and J lost 5; bases outside the gene matches: 3. CDR3 length equals 13 residues. CDR1 is MNHEY, CDR2 SMNVEV, per germline (reference sequence). The CDR3 region is CASSLGAGDEQYV. DNA of the CDR3: TGTGCCAGCAGTTTAGGGGCGGGGGACGAGCAGTACGTC.

This chain links TRBV4-2 with TRBJ1-2; D is undetermined. V dropped 0 bases and J dropped 8 bases, with 16 bases sitting between them. There are 15 residues in the CDR3. Germline V CDR1 and CDR2: LGHNA, YNFKEQ. The CDR3 loop is CASSQDRVARLGYTF. DNA for the CDR3: TGTGCCAGCAGCCAAGATCGGGTAGCCCGGTTAGGCTACACCTTC.

The chain links TRBV11-2 to TRBJ2-5; 8 bases align to TRBD2. Germline assignment: CDR1 SGHAT and CDR2 FQNNGV. This CDR3 is built from 15 residues. V gave up 5 bases and J gave up 3 bases; unmatched junction bases: 8. The CDR3 here is CASSRTPGLEETQYF. CDR3 DNA: TGTGCCAGCAGCCGGACTCCGGGACTAGAAGAGACCCAGTACTTC.

This chain joins TRBV6-2 or TRBV6-3 and TRBJ2-1; 9 bases match TRBD1. V shed 1 base and J 8 bases; nucleotides not matched to a gene: 0. Germline lookup yields CDR1 MNHEY and CDR2 SVGEGT. The CDR3 covers 13 residues. DNA for the CDR3: TGTGCCAGCAGTTACTGGACAGGGGATGAGCAGTTCTTC. It is translated as CASSYWTGDEQFF.

This clonotype was counted many times. The rearrangement joins TRBV6-6 to TRBJ2-1; D might be TRBD1 (5 bases). The CDR3 has 12 amino acids. With 5 bases removed from V and 8 bases from J, the gap between germline ends came to 10 bases. Germline CDR1 and CDR2: MNHNY and SVGAGI (reference sequence). The CDR3 coding sequence is TGTGCCAGCAGTCCCCGACAGCATGAGCAGTTCTTC. It encodes CASSPRQHEQFF.

This clonotype turned up a few times. The CDR3 sequence: CASTPDSGSAVGSEQFF. As DNA, the CDR3 is TGTGCCAGCACCCCCGATAGCGGGTCCGCCGTCGGCAGTGAGCAGTTCTTC. The chain recombines TRBV5-4 with TRBJ2-1; 7 nucleotides agree with TRBD2. Unmatched junction bases numbered 21, after V lost 6 bases and J lost 9 bases. The germline gives CDR1 SGHNT, CDR2 YYREEE (reference sequence). CDR3 size: 17 residues.

V usage is TRBV20-1 and J usage is TRBJ1-5; D remains unclear. The CDR3 length is 12 residues. CDR1 and CDR2 from the germline V gene are DFQATT and SNEGSKA (reference sequence). V gave up 4 bases and J gave up 0 bases, with 4 bases separating them. The CDR3 protein is CSAMNSNQPQHF. Written as DNA, the CDR3 is TGCAGTGCTATGAATAGCAATCAGCCCCAGCATTTT.